This TCR beta chain was observed in a study of blood T cell repertoires in COVID-19. Across the study: The United States, Italy and Spain provided the acute and convalescent COVID-19 samples. T cells, B-cell-depleted T cells, or PBMCs supplied cDNA or gDNA.

As processed by the authors: Amplified reference gene primers provided the basis for estimating nucleated cell counts. Profiled with immunoSEQ multiplex PCR; TCRdb holds only in-frame clones, not every one. The V and J calls and the clone size are those of that table, but D and trimming were determined from the DNA. The sample contains roughly 140,000 clones, around 89% of which appear only once. The CDR3 is 15 amino acids. Germline CDR1 reads MNHEY; CDR2 reads SMNVEV (reference sequence). Unmatched junction bases numbered 6, after V lost 5 bases and J lost 1 base. The chain has TRBV27 and TRBJ2-7, with TRBD1 identical over 9 bases. The sequence derives from a woman of 80 years or more with acute or convalescent COVID-19. The source material was peripheral blood. CDR3 in amino acids: CASSTKQGASYEQYF. DNA of the CDR3: TGTGCCAGCAGTACGAAACAGGGGGCATCCTACGAGCAGTACTTC.